The rows below give T cell receptor beta chains drawn from one sample of a study of technical replicates of blood from a handful of donors. Produced via immunoSEQ multiplex PCR; TCRdb's table is partial and in-frame only. The data contain 65,000 to 90,000 clones, more than 85% of them seen just once; the ten biggest clones take up less than 0.3%. Sequencing input: T cells isolated from PBMCs. The receptor source for this set is a human donor in good health. The conserved cysteine and the conserved F or W are not part of the CDR3 here. Fields, in order: V gene, D gene, J gene, CDR3 protein. The D gene is left open where the match is weak.

V gene: TRBV5-4; D gene: -; J gene: TRBJ2-7; CDR3 protein: ASSLGSGPYEQY
V gene: TRBV6-5; D gene: TRBD1; J gene: TRBJ1-4; CDR3 protein: ASSDRAGEKLF
V gene: TRBV4-1; D gene: -; J gene: TRBJ1-2; CDR3 protein: ASSQVVGAYGYT
V gene: TRBV18; D gene: -; J gene: TRBJ1-2; CDR3 protein: ASSPVGGSNGYT
V gene: TRBV7-2; D gene: -; J gene: TRBJ1-1; CDR3 protein: ASSLRRGYTEAF
V gene: TRBV19; D gene: TRBD1; J gene: TRBJ1-5; CDR3 protein: ASMRDRGQGSNQPQH
V gene: TRBV2; D gene: TRBD1; J gene: TRBJ2-2; CDR3 protein: ASRGTVLGELF
V gene: TRBV5-1; D gene: -; J gene: TRBJ2-3; CDR3 protein: ASSPTDSTDTQY
V gene: TRBV6-4; D gene: TRBD1; J gene: TRBJ1-2; CDR3 protein: ASSADPGQGPAHYGYT
V gene: TRBV7-2; D gene: -; J gene: TRBJ2-2; CDR3 protein: ASSLWSNPHGELF
V gene: TRBV5-1; D gene: -; J gene: TRBJ2-1; CDR3 protein: ASSLEAGRIYEQF
V gene: TRBV7-8; D gene: TRBD2; J gene: TRBJ2-7; CDR3 protein: ASSLSASGRAEQY
V gene: TRBV18; D gene: TRBD2; J gene: TRBJ2-1; CDR3 protein: ASSLSRGLAGENEQF
V gene: TRBV11-2; D gene: -; J gene: TRBJ2-5; CDR3 protein: ASSLKTRWETQY
V gene: TRBV15; D gene: -; J gene: TRBJ1-6; CDR3 protein: ATSSLGLPKGNSPLH
V gene: TRBV7-9; D gene: TRBD1; J gene: TRBJ1-1; CDR3 protein: ASSFLSRGRTEAF
V gene: TRBV9; D gene: -; J gene: TRBJ2-1; CDR3 protein: ASSVGLNYNEQF
V gene: TRBV2; D gene: TRBD2; J gene: TRBJ2-1; CDR3 protein: ASSGSGGPQEQF
V gene: TRBV6-5; D gene: TRBD2; J gene: TRBJ2-1; CDR3 protein: ASRFRVAGRQF
V gene: TRBV4-1; D gene: -; J gene: TRBJ1-1; CDR3 protein: ATTGTTNTEAF
V gene: TRBV4-1; D gene: TRBD2; J gene: TRBJ2-1; CDR3 protein: ASSHLKGAGGRNEQF
V gene: TRBV7-8; D gene: TRBD1; J gene: TRBJ1-1; CDR3 protein: ASSSMGDLGTGKESTEAF
V gene: TRBV5-1; D gene: -; J gene: TRBJ2-1; CDR3 protein: ASSLLGSSYNEQF
V gene: TRBV10-1; D gene: -; J gene: TRBJ2-5; CDR3 protein: ASSESNSQETQY
V gene: TRBV11-3; D gene: -; J gene: TRBJ2-1; CDR3 protein: ASSPLGTSYNEQF
V gene: TRBV7-9; D gene: -; J gene: TRBJ1-1; CDR3 protein: ASSLGRGEAF
V gene: TRBV5-1; D gene: TRBD2; J gene: TRBJ2-7; CDR3 protein: ASSPGGPSDEQY
V gene: TRBV27; D gene: TRBD1; J gene: TRBJ2-1; CDR3 protein: ASRLSGQLNNEQF
V gene: TRBV5-1; D gene: -; J gene: TRBJ1-1; CDR3 protein: ASSLATVNTEAF
V gene: TRBV29-1; D gene: TRBD2; J gene: TRBJ2-1; CDR3 protein: SSDGGATYNEQF